This TCR beta chain was documented in a study of CD8 T cells in Susac syndrome. TEMRA cells were FACS-enriched and CD8+ and CD4+ T cells negatively isolated. An amount of RNA that ranged from 0.5 to 1 ug was reverse transcribed with random hexamers. The method of amplification for TCR beta CDR3 was immunoSEQ multiplex PCR, covering 54 Vbeta and 13 Jbeta. TCRdb used MiXCR to reprocess the immunoSEQ multiplex PCR reads, holding one entry per CDR3 protein. Among a few hundred thousand distinct CDR3 sequences listed, roughly 96% were seen once. With 7 bases removed from V and 2 bases from J, the gap between germline ends came to 6 bases. Germline V gene sequence: CDR1 SNHLY, CDR2 FYNNEI. The CDR3 contains 12 residues.

The gene calls are TRBV2 and TRBJ1-5; D remains ambiguous. This TCR derives from a human donor with multiple sclerosis. Material: CD4+ T cells from PBMCs. The CDR3 DNA is TGTGCCAGCACTGATGGCAATCAGCCCCAGCATTTT. This translates into CASTDGNQPQHF.